The clone carrying this T cell receptor (beta chain) was counted ten times or more. Documented time point: sample taken at primary tumor resection. Researchers sequenced whole RNA taken from tumor, nontumor lung or frozen PBMC without sorting. The sample originates from a study of spatial heterogeneity in lung cancer. V lost 4 bases and J lost 2, with 9 bases in between. This CDR3 spans 14 amino acids. Germline CDR1 is ENHRY and CDR2 is SYGVKD. TCR cDNA molecules were tagged individually, and each one carried a unique molecular identifier. Each CDR3 protein is one row after TCRdb ran MiXCR on the 5' RACE reads. The table lists 2,500 to 3,000 distinct CDR3 sequences, more than 8.5% of them singletons.

The receptor was derived from a female donor with early-stage non-small cell lung cancer. The V call is TRBV10-3, the J call TRBJ2-1; no reliable D call. Sequences were derived from normal lung tissue next to the tumor, sampled at surgery. CDR3 in DNA: TGTGCCATCAGTGTAAGAGGACCCTACAATGAGCAGTTCTTC. The encoded protein is CAISVRGPYNEQFF.